Shown below are 3 T cell receptor beta chains from a single sample sequenced in a study of T cell responses to AZD1222 COVID-19 vaccine. Clones were sequenced by immunoSEQ multiplex PCR, and TCRdb holds only the in-frame ones, with some missing. The table includes approximately 150,000 clones, 91% detected once. The sample was peripheral blood, taken on day 0 of AZD1222 vaccination. These receptor sequences come from an adult in good health.

The table lists this clone with a count of one. The J gene is TRBJ2-7, the V gene TRBV27; possibly TRBD2 for D (5 bases). The V gene's germline CDR1 is MNHEY and CDR2 SMNVEV (reference sequence). The CDR3 loop spans 16 amino acids. With 0 bases removed from V and 4 bases from J, the gap between germline ends came to 16 bases. The CDR3 sequence is CASSLSLDSLVYEQYF. CDR3 sequence (DNA): TGTGCCAGCAGTTTATCGCTGGACTCCTTAGTTTACGAGCAGTACTTC.

The chain combines TRBV27 with TRBJ2-1; D is possibly TRBD1 (6 bases). V lost 2 bases, J lost 10 bases, and 9 bases lay in between. This CDR3 has 12 residues. Per germline, CDR1 MNHEY and CDR2 SMNVEV (reference sequence). CDR3 amino acids: CASSLTGLEQFF. In DNA form, the CDR3 reads TGTGCCAGCAGTTTAACAGGGCTAGAGCAGTTCTTC.

J is TRBJ2-5 and V is TRBV30, with 8 bases matching TRBD2. The V gene end was trimmed by 3 bases and the J gene end by 1 base; junction bases not matched to a gene: 7. CDR1 and CDR2 (germline): GTSNPN, SVGIG (reference sequence). This CDR3 is built from 15 residues. The CDR3 sequence is CAWSPLAVPQETQYF. The CDR3 DNA reads TGTGCCTGGAGCCCACTAGCGGTGCCCCAAGAGACCCAGTACTTC. The whole variable domain, remainder taken from reference TRBV30 and TRBJ2-5, is SQTIHQWPATLVQPVGSPLSLECTVEGTSNPNLYWYRQAAGRGLQLLFYSVGIGQISSEVPQNLSASRPQDRQFILSSKKLLLSDSGFYLCAWSPLAVPQETQYFGPGTRLLVL.